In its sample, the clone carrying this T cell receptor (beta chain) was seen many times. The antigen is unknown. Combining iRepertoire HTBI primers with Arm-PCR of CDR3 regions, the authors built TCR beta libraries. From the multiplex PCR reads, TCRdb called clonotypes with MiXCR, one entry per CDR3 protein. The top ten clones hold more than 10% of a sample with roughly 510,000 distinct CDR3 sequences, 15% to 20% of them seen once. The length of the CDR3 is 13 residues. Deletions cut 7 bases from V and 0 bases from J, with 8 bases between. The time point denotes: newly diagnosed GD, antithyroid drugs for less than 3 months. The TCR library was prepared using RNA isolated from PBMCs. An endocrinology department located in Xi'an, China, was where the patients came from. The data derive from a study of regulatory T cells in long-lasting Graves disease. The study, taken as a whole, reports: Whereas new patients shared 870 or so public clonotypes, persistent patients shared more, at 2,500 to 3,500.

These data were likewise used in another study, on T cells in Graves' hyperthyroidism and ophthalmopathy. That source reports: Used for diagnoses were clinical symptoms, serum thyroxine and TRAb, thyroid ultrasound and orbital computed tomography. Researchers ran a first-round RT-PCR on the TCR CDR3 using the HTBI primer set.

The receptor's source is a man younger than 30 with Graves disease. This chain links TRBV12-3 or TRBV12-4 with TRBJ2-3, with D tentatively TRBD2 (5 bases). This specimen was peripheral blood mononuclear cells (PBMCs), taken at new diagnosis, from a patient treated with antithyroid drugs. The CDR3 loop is CASTGGSTDTQYF. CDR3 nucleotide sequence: TGTGCCAGCACCGGCGGGAGCACAGATACGCAGTATTTT.